This T cell receptor beta chain is drawn from a study of T cell responses to AZD1222 COVID-19 vaccine. This table comes from immunoSEQ multiplex PCR, and its TCRdb copy is limited to in-frame clones, with some not included. The sample has 130,000 to 150,000 clones; 85% to 95% are singletons. Germline CDR1 reads MNHEY; CDR2 reads SVGAGI. CDR3 length: 15 amino acids. Trimming removed 2 bases at V and 0 bases at J, with 10 bases between. The genes are TRBV6-5 and TRBJ1-2; D is uncertain. Here the sequenced sample was peripheral blood, taken on day 0 of AZD1222 vaccination. The receptor was isolated from an adult in good health. The CDR3 region is CASSYRPPTNYGYTF. The CDR3 DNA reads as TGTGCCAGCAGTTACCGGCCACCCACTAACTATGGCTACACCTTC.